Following are 11 T cell receptor beta chains from one sample sequenced in a study of T-cell reconstitution after alpha-beta-depleted transplantation in children. Molecular barcoding with unique molecular identifiers was used for the TCRbeta library. TCRdb analysed the PCR reads with MiXCR anew, one entry per CDR3 protein. This sample yields nearly 550,000 distinct CDR3 sequences, of which around 17% are seen a single time; 3.3% belongs to the top ten. Sequencing was performed on PBMCs from the stem cell graft donor, taken from the stem cell graft. These receptors were taken from a human donor who donated a stem cell graft to a child with acute lymphoblastic leukemia.

A few counts support this clonotype. The chain combines TRBV20-1 with TRBJ2-7; no clear D. Trimming left V 4 bases short and J 3 bases short, with 7 bases between. Germline lookup yields CDR1 DFQATT and CDR2 SNEGSKA (reference sequence). The CDR3 spans 11 residues. The CDR3 protein is CSATDDYEQYF. In nucleotides, the CDR3 is TGCAGTGCTACAGACGACTACGAGCAGTACTTC.

This clonotype was observed a handful of times. This rearrangement joins TRBV4-1 to TRBJ1-2; D possibly corresponds to TRBD1 (6 bases). The V gene lost 4 bases and the J gene lost 2 bases, with 11 bases spanning the gap. Per germline, CDR1 MGHRA and CDR2 YSYEKL. This CDR3 is 14 amino acids long. CDR3 amino acids: CASSRPTGNYGYTF. In DNA, the CDR3 is TGCGCCAGCAGCCGTCCGACAGGCAACTATGGCTACACCTTC.

This rearrangement joins TRBV9 to TRBJ1-2; 7 nucleotides align to TRBD1. Germline CDR1 SGDLS, CDR2 YYNGEE. The CDR3 has 15 amino acids. J gave up 3 bases and V 2 bases, and 7 bases lay outside the gene matches. The DNA of the CDR3 is TGTGCCAGCAGCGTCCGAGGACAGGTGGACTATGGCTACACCTTC. Encoded protein: CASSVRGQVDYGYTF.

The genes are TRBV12-3 or TRBV12-4 and TRBJ1-3; no reliable D call. This CDR3 is built from 14 residues. V lost 6 bases, J lost 5 bases, and 14 bases lay in between. The CDR3, as DNA: TGTGCCAGCAGCCCCGACATACCCAGAAACACCATATATTTT. Encoded protein: CASSPDIPRNTIYF.

This clonotype occurred a few times. The rearrangement uses TRBV5-1 and TRBJ2-7; D is unclear. Germline V CDR1 and CDR2: SGHRS, YFSETQ. The CDR3 length is 15 residues. V was cut by 1 base and J by 1 base, with 12 bases left in between. This chain's CDR3 is CASSLSGQVSYEQYF. CDR3 nucleotides: TGCGCCAGCAGCTTGAGTGGGCAGGTTTCCTACGAGCAGTACTTC.

The J gene is TRBJ2-7, the V gene TRBV29-1; no definite D call. V gave up 1 base and J gave up 7 bases, with 8 bases separating them. Germline-derived CDR1 and CDR2 are SQVTM and ANQGSEA. The CDR3 covers 11 residues. The CDR3 region is CSVEAYTEQYF. Here the CDR3 DNA reads TGCAGCGTTGAAGCTTACACTGAGCAGTACTTC.

This clonotype appeared a few times. V and J are TRBV4-1 and TRBJ1-5; a weak D match, TRBD1 (5 bases). Looked up from germline, CDR1 is MGHRA and CDR2 is YSYEKL. V lost 4 bases and J lost 4, with 20 bases in between. The CDR3 consists of 17 residues. In nucleotides, the CDR3 is TGCGCCAGCAGCCCGGAGGGAACAGGTGGATTGAATCAGCCCCAGCATTTT. Residues: CASSPEGTGGLNQPQHF.

The chain is built from TRBV5-1 and TRBJ2-7; 8 nucleotides line up with TRBD1. The length of the CDR3 is 15 residues. Per the germline V gene, CDR1 is SGHRS and CDR2 is YFSETQ. With V trimmed by 4 bases and J by 3 bases, 9 bases remained unmatched. The DNA of the CDR3 is TGCGCCAGCAGCGGCGACAGGGGTCCGTACTACGAGCAGTACTTC. Translated, it gives CASSGDRGPYYEQYF.

This clonotype was recorded a few times. The chain links TRBV20-1 to TRBJ2-1; tentatively, D is TRBD1 or TRBD2 (6 bases each). The CDR3 contains 18 residues. Germline V CDR1 and CDR2: DFQATT, SNEGSKA (reference sequence). V was clipped by 0 bases and J by 2 bases, with 20 bases between them. CDR3 in DNA: TGCAGTGCTAGAGATTCGGCGTTCTGGAGGGGGGCCTACAATGAGCAGTTCTTC. This encodes CSARDSAFWRGAYNEQFF.

The chain recombines TRBV6-1 with TRBJ1-1; D is possibly TRBD1 (5 bases). Germline CDR1 MNHNS, CDR2 SASEGT. Trimming pared 3 bases from V and 11 bases from J, leaving 10 bases between. The CDR3 is made up of 11 amino acids. The chain's CDR3 is CASSDRARAFF. The CDR3 DNA follows: TGTGCCAGCAGTGACAGGGCGCGGGCTTTCTTT.

The chain joins TRBV16 to TRBJ2-1, with 11 bases that match TRBD2. The CDR3 spans 15 residues. Germline values: CDR1 KGHSY, CDR2 FQNENV. The V segment lost 3 bases and the J segment 6 bases; nucleotides outside the gene matches: 4. CDR3 sequence: CASSQPGTSGNEQFF. In nucleotides, the CDR3 is TGTGCCAGCAGCCAGCCCGGGACTAGCGGCAATGAGCAGTTCTTC.